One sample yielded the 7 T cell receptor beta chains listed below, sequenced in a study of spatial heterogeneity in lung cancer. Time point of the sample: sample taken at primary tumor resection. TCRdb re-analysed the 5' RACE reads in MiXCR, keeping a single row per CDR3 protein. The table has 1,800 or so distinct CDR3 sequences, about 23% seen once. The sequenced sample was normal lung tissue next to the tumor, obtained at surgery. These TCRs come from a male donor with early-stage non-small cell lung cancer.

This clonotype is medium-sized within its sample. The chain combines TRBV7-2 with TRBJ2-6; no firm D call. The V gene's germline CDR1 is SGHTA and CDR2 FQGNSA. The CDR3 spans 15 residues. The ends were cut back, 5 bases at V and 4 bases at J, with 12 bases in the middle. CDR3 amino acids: CASSPSRAGANVLTF. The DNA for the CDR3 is TGTGCCAGCAGCCCTTCGAGAGCGGGGGCCAACGTCCTGACTTTC.

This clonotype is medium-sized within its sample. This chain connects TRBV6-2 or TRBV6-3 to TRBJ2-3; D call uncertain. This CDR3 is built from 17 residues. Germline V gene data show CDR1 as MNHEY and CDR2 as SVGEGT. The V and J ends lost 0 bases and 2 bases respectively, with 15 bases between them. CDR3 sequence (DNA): TGTGCCAGCAGTTACTCGACGCTAAAGGGCGACACAGATACGCAGTATTTT. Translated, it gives CASSYSTLKGDTDTQYF.

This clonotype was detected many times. CDR3 sequence reads: CASSSTYEQYF. The CDR3 nucleotides read TGTGCCAGCAGCTCTACCTACGAGCAGTACTTC. V and J are TRBV6-2 or TRBV6-3 and TRBJ2-7; D is uncertain. Germline-derived CDR1 and CDR2 are MNHEY and SVGEGT. V was shortened by 6 bases and J by 2 bases, with 5 bases between the two germline ends. The CDR3 is 11 residues long.

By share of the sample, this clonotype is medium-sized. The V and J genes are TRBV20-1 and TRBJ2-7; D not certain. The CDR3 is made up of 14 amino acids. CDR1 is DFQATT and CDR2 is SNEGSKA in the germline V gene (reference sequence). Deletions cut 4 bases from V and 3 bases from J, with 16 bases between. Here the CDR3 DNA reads TGCAGTGCTAAGATGTTTTCGGGCGTCTACGAGCAGTACTTC. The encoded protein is CSAKMFSGVYEQYF.

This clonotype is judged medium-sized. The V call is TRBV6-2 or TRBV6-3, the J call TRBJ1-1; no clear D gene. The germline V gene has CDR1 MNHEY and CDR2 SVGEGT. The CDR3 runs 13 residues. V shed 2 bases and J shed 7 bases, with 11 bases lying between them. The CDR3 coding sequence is TGTGCCAGCAGTTACCTCCCAACTGTTGAAGCTTTCTTT. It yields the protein CASSYLPTVEAFF.

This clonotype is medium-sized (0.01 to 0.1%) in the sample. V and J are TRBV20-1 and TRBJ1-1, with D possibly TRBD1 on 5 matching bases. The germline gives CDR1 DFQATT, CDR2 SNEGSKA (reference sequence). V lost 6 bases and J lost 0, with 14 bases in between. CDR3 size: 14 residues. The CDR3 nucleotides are TGCAGTGCCGCGTCGGGGACGGTGAACACTGAAGCTTTCTTT. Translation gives CSAASGTVNTEAFF.

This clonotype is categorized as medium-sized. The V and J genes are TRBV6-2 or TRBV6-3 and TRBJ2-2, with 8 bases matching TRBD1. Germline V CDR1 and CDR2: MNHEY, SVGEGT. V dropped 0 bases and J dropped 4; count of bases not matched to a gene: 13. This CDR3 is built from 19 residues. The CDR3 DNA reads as TGTGCCAGCAGTTACTCGAGAGAAAGGACAGGGCTTTTCACCGGGGAGCTGTTTTTT. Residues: CASSYSRERTGLFTGELFF.